The text below deals with one T cell receptor beta chain. All enrollees were roughly 18 to 90 years old and from approximately 25 US areas. The study assigned cohorts using participant-reported clinical history. Before being deemed recovered, Cohort 3 donors had two negative PCRs, clearance, or symptom resolution. These data are taken from a study of blood T cell repertoires in COVID-19. Original data processing: Nucleated cell counts were estimated from reference gene primer amplification. Repertoires were generated with immunoSEQ multiplex PCR, while TCRdb's copy carries only in-frame clones and drops some. The DNA gave D and trimming, while V, J and clone size come from that table. The data contain about 200,000 clones, more than 65% of them singletons. The germline V and J ends were trimmed by 7 bases and 2 bases, with 8 bases remaining between them. The CDR3 covers 13 residues. Germline V gene sequence: CDR1 KGHDR, CDR2 SFDVKD.

J is TRBJ1-5 and V is TRBV24-1; D is unresolved. The TCR sequence derives from a middle-aged man who had recovered from COVID-19. The sample comprised PBMCs or T cells enriched from blood (not recorded which). CDR3 sequence: CATRGQGNQPQHF. In DNA, the CDR3 is TGTGCCACCAGAGGTCAGGGCAATCAGCCCCAGCATTTT.